This T cell receptor beta chain was identified during a study of blood T cell repertoires in COVID-19. V lost 4 bases and J lost 1, with 18 bases in between. The CDR3 loop spans 17 amino acids. CDR1 is LNHDA and CDR2 is SQIVND in the germline V gene (reference sequence). Profiling relied on immunoSEQ multiplex PCR, and the TCRdb table lists in-frame clones only, not all of them. The sample records approximately 80,000 clones, about 88% being singletons. The sequence derives from a human donor in a cohort sampled during active COVID-19. The gene calls are TRBV19 and TRBJ2-3, with D tentatively TRBD2 (6 bases). Material: peripheral blood. The CDR3 sequence is CASSKTGTLGRTDTQYF. CDR3 nucleotide sequence: TGTGCCAGTAGTAAAACCGGGACTCTCGGACGCACAGATACGCAGTATTTT.